A single sample is the source of the 18 T cell receptor beta chains below, sequenced in a study of tumor-infiltrating lymphocytes in primary liver carcinoma. RNA and DNA were co-extracted from approximately 20-30 mg of unsorted bulk tissue. The template, approximately 500 ng total RNA, yielded TCR beta cDNA made with a constant-region primer. Libraries covering TCR beta were generated through three nested multiplex PCR rounds (using a slightly modified ARM-PCR). Two initial PCR rounds of around 10 cycles each paired TRBV1-TRBV30 forward primers with a C-beta reverse primer. TCRdb itself ran the multiplex PCR reads through MiXCR, one entry per CDR3 protein. The profile shows tens of thousands of distinct CDR3 sequences, about 71% of them singletons. The material sequenced was liver tumor tissue from sampling region 4. The subset denotes: tumor region T4, right-lateral pole. These receptors came from a man aged 40-50 years with primary liver carcinoma and hepatitis B virus infection.

J is TRBJ2-1 and V is TRBV28; the D gene is possibly TRBD2 (6 bases). The CDR3 consists of 14 residues. Germline values: CDR1 MDHEN, CDR2 SYDVKM. The germline V and J ends were trimmed by 7 bases and 4 bases, with 14 bases remaining between them. The CDR3, as DNA: TGTGCCAGCATGTGGGGAGGTCCTTACAATGAGCAGTTCTTC. It encodes CASMWGGPYNEQFF.

In the case of this clonotype: At one end, the junction sequence differs from germline, possibly due to a read error. V is TRBV4-3 and J is TRBJ2-7; D might be TRBD2 (6 bases). There are 15 residues in the CDR3. CDR1 and CDR2 (germline): LGHNA, YSLEER. In nucleotides, the CDR3 is TGCGCCAGCAGCCAAGATCGGGGGACTCCCTATGAGCACTACTTC. Translating it yields CASSQDRGTPYEHYF.

This chain connects TRBV11-3 to TRBJ1-5, with D tentatively TRBD1 (5 bases). With 6 bases removed from V and 6 bases from J, the gap between germline ends came to 18 bases. This CDR3 is built from 15 residues. Germline V gives CDR1 SGHNT, CDR2 YENEEA. CDR3 sequence (DNA): TGTGCCAGCAGTTCAGATCTGGGGGTGGCTCAGCCCCAGCATTTT. Translating gives CASSSDLGVAQPQHF. Based on the CDR3 plus reference TRBV11-3 and TRBJ1-5, the full variable domain is EAGVVQSPRYKIIEKKQPVAFWCNPISGHNTLYWYLQNLGQGPELLIRYENEEAVDDSQLPKDRFSAERLKGVDSTLKIQPAELGDSAVYLCASSSDLGVAQPQHFGDGTRLSIL.

About this clonotype: A read error may produce the germline difference seen at one junction end. The chain is built from TRBV11-2 and TRBJ2-7, with D tentatively TRBD1 (6 bases). The CDR3 is 14 amino acids. CDR1 SGHAT and CDR2 FQNNGV come from the germline V gene. DNA for the CDR3: TGTGCCAGTAGCTTCGGACAGAGGGCTTACGAGCAGTACTTC. It specifies CASSFGQRAYEQYF.

As regards this clonotype: The CDR3 does not end in the conserved phenylalanine or tryptophan, so this is likely a read error. The chain combines TRBV6-5 with TRBJ2-5; 7 positions match TRBD2. Per germline, CDR1 MNHEY and CDR2 SVGAGI. The CDR3 has 14 residues. After removal of 6 bases from V and 5 bases from J, the junction contained 9 bases not matched to a gene. CDR3 coding DNA: TGTGCCAGCAGATACACTAGCGCAGGGGAGACCCAGTACTTA. It is translated as CASRYTSAGETQYL.

This rearrangement joins TRBV6-1 to TRBJ2-1; D may match TRBD1 or TRBD2 (7 bases each). The CDR3 is 19 amino acids. Trimming cost V 0 bases and J 3 bases, with 21 bases left between them. CDR1 is MNHNS, CDR2 SASEGT, per germline. The CDR3 DNA reads TGTGCCAGCAGTGAAGCCTCAGGGGGGCTAGCGGAAATCTACAATGAGCAGTTCTTC. Translation: CASSEASGGLAEIYNEQFF.

The rearrangement joins TRBV10-3 to TRBJ2-7, with D uncertain. The CDR3 runs to 13 residues. Trimming shortened V by 7 bases and J by 2 bases, and 12 bases separated the two germline ends. The V gene's germline CDR1 is ENHRY and CDR2 SYGVKD. CDR3 loop: CAIKDQSPYEQYF. The DNA of the CDR3 is TGTGCCATCAAGGACCAATCGCCCTACGAGCAGTACTTC.

This clonotype was detected many times. This chain links TRBV4-1 with TRBJ2-1, with D perhaps matching TRBD2 (6 bases). Looked up from germline, CDR1 is MGHRA and CDR2 is YSYEKL. The CDR3 is 18 amino acids. Between the trimmed V and J ends, which lost 1 base and 4 bases, there was a span of 20 bases. CDR3 nucleotides: TGCGCCAGCAGCCAAGGCTTCCGGGAGTTATCTAAGTACAATGAGCAGTTCTTC. Translation: CASSQGFRELSKYNEQFF.

The chain links TRBV28 to TRBJ2-3; 7 bases match TRBD2. The V segment lost 4 bases and the J segment 5 bases; nucleotides outside the gene matches: 12. The CDR3 has 16 amino acids. Per the germline V gene, CDR1 is MDHEN and CDR2 is SYDVKM. The CDR3 nucleotides read TGTGCCAGCAGTTCTGGGCGGCGGGGGATCAGAGATACGCAGTATTTT. Translation: CASSSGRRGIRDTQYF.

The chain recombines TRBV7-2 with TRBJ2-7; D is possibly TRBD1 (6 bases). The V end was cut by 7 bases, the J end by 0 bases, with 13 bases between. The CDR3 spans 14 residues. Per germline, CDR1 SGHTA and CDR2 FQGNSA. The CDR3 region has the DNA TGTGCCAGCAACCTCGGGACAAACTCCTACGAGCAGTACTTC. Encoded protein: CASNLGTNSYEQYF.

About this clonotype: A read error may explain this, as a much larger clone is one base away. The rearrangement uses TRBV5-6 and TRBJ2-5; the D gene is possibly TRBD2 (5 bases). The CDR3 spans 14 residues. The germline gives CDR1 SGHDT, CDR2 YYEEEE. The CDR3 nucleotides read TGCACCAGCAGCTTGGAGGCTAGCCAAGAGGCCCAGTACTTC. Protein product: CTSSLEASQEAQYF.

Of note for this clonotype: A much larger clone sits a single nucleotide away, making a read error possible. No conserved phenylalanine or tryptophan is present at the end of the CDR3, so a read error is the likely explanation. The chain joins TRBV4-3 to TRBJ2-4; D uncertain. V lost 0 bases to trimming and J lost 7 bases, with 10 bases between them. This CDR3 region has 14 residues. Germline-derived CDR1 and CDR2 are LGHNA and YSLEER. The CDR3 is CASSQDGLANIQYL. CDR3 in DNA: TGCGCCAGCAGCCAAGATGGCCTGGCGAACATTCAGTACTTA.

This clonotype occurred many times. The chain employs TRBV6-1 and TRBJ2-3, with D perhaps TRBD1 (5 bases). The germline V gene has CDR1 MNHNS and CDR2 SASEGT. The CDR3 is 11 residues long. V gave up 6 bases and J gave up 8 bases, with 9 bases separating them. The CDR3 DNA reads as TGTGCCAGCAGATTAGGGGCTACGCAGTATTTT. Protein sequence: CASRLGATQYF.

This clonotype was detected ten times or more. A junction end diverges from the germline sequence, so it may reflect a read error. This chain connects TRBV29-1 to TRBJ1-1; TRBD1 is a possible D gene (6 bases). The germline V gene encodes CDR1 SQVTM and CDR2 ANQGSEA. The CDR3 contains 10 residues. The CDR3 here is CSVGDTEALF. The DNA for the CDR3 is TGTAGCGTGGGGGACACTGAAGCTTTATTT.

Notes on this clonotype: One end of the junction is discordant with germline, which a read error may explain. This chain joins TRBV20-1 and TRBJ1-5, with 8 bases fitting TRBD1. The CDR3 covers 13 residues. Germline CDR1 DFQATT, CDR2 SNEGSKA (reference sequence). CDR3 in amino acids: CSAGDRPNQLQHF. CDR3 nucleotides: TGCAGTGCAGGGGACAGGCCGAATCAGCTCCAGCATTTT.

This chain joins TRBV6-1 and TRBJ2-3; a possible D gene is TRBD2 (6 bases). Trimming left V 2 bases short and J 2 bases short, with 14 bases between. Germline CDR1 is MNHNS and CDR2 is SASEGT. This CDR3 has 16 amino acids. The CDR3 DNA reads TGTGCCAGCAGTGAAATGGGAGGACACTACACAGATACGCAGTATTTT. Its protein product is CASSEMGGHYTDTQYF.

In this sample, this clonotype turned up a few times. V is TRBV6-2 or TRBV6-3 and J is TRBJ2-3; 8 bases match TRBD2. Germline CDR1 reads MNHEY; CDR2 reads SVGEGT. This CDR3 comprises 15 residues. V was pared by 8 bases and J by 5 bases, with 12 bases of the junction left unmatched. The CDR3 sequence is CASGRLARIRDTQYF. CDR3 in DNA: TGTGCCAGCGGTAGACTAGCGAGAATCCGAGATACGCAGTATTTT.

This clonotype appeared a few times. The missing conserved phenylalanine or tryptophan at the end of this CDR3 makes a read error likely. The chain links TRBV24-1 to TRBJ2-1, with D hard to call. Germline V gene lookup returns CDR1 KGHDR and CDR2 SFDVKD. CDR3 size: 14 residues. Trimming removed 0 bases at V and 5 bases at J, with 7 bases between. The CDR3 spells CATSDLEANNEQFL. CDR3 sequence (DNA): TGTGCCACCAGTGATTTGGAAGCTAACAATGAGCAGTTCCTC.